This T cell receptor (beta chain) appears in the sequencing data of a study of blood T cell repertoires in COVID-19 (dated by TCRdb to about 2020). Background for the entire study: Samples covering the acute and convalescent phases of COVID-19 were provided by collaborators in the United States, Italy and Spain. Deeply sampled blood TCRbeta repertoires from subjects exposed to, actively infected with, or recovered from COVID-19 were included in the dataset. The samples were drawn from two sources: the first 160 participants of the ongoing ImmuneRACE study, and 1,000 to 1,500 subjects contributed by 6 global collaborators. The repertoires were released in a freely available public database meant as a resource for research on the immune response to SARS-CoV-2. Where available, HLA class I and class II types were obtained from metadata supplied by the sample provider rather than from assay-based typing. Nearly every sample came with metadata listing a de-identified subject ID, COVID-19 status, age in years and sex. The prospective study material was composed of cDNA or gDNA derived from T cells, B-cell-depleted T cells, or PBMCs. The paper as a whole reports these results and caveats: How much clinical and demographic metadata was included differed by source and by participant, and the metadata was provided uncurated.

Including cysteine and phenylalanine, the CDR3 has 16 amino acids. Just the 48-base CDR3 DNA is kept, in frame starting at base 1. From the germline V gene (reference sequence), CDR1 is GTSNPN and CDR2 is SVGIG. V is reduced by 0 bases and J by 5 bases, leaving a spacing of 17 bases between them. TCRbeta CDR3 regions were amplified from genomic DNA using the immunoSEQ Assay, a bias-controlled multiplex PCR. Processing in the source paper ran as follows. Nucleated cell counts per sample were estimated from amplification of reference gene primers within the assay. To quantify the absolute abundance of each unique TCRbeta CDR3 rearrangement, sequence reads were collapsed and filtered. For each sample, productive Simpson clonality was calculated as the square root of Simpson's diversity index across productive rearrangements. Held by TCRdb, this immuneACCESS table contains in-frame sequences only and omits some clones. Under half of the omission traces to an unresolved V gene where checked; the cause of the rest is unknown. Clonal size and the V and J genes are those of that table, whereas D and trimming came from the DNA. This sample lists roughly 210,000 clones; about 85% were detected once. The ten largest make up 10% to 13% of the sample.

Note on this clone: Its antigen is currently not known. Qualities for individual bases were not recorded, and no much larger clone is one base off.

At one collaborating source in Seattle, patients were enrolled during active infection and were followed longitudinally through the course of disease. The collaborating institutions used their own protocols to collect whole blood in K2EDTA tubes. For TCRbeta analysis, collaborator samples were shipped as frozen whole blood, as isolated PBMCs, or as DNA extracted from either sample type. Sequences were obtained from peripheral blood. The chain is assembled from TRBV30 and TRBJ2-1, with a weak D call of TRBD2 (6 bases match). This sequence was found in a woman of 80 years or more with COVID-19, enrolled during active disease. The nucleotides read TGTGCCTGGAGTGTAATCGGGCGGGGTAGTAACAATGAGCAGTTCTTC. Its protein reads: CAWSVIGRGSNNEQFF.